The entry that follows covers one T cell receptor beta chain sequence. The antigen remains unidentified. This specimen belongs to a study of cytomegalovirus exposure and HLA in healthy donors. Study in general: A subsequent analysis reported that the 120 or so validation repertoires were produced on the same platform that had also been used for the 666 first-cohort repertoires. Study-wide results and caveats: Most TCR sequences showed up rarely, but some public TCRs showed up in many donors. The investigators catalogued 150 or so TCR beta chains as cytomegalovirus-associated.

From the approximately 120-subject validation cohort, which was separate from the approximately 670-subject first cohort, the donors were drawn. Generated by immunoSEQ multiplex PCR, the TCRdb table keeps only in-frame clones and is missing some. Among some 190,000 clones listed, about 89% were seen once. V lost 0 bases, J lost 2 bases, and 8 bases lay in between. The CDR3 is 14 residues long. Germline loops: CDR1 MNHEY, CDR2 SVGAGI. The rearrangement uses TRBV6-5 and TRBJ2-7; no firm D call. The sequenced sample was PBMCs. This receptor was obtained from a man aged 30-40 years in good health and CMV-seropositive. CDR3 region: CASSYSTYAYEQYF. CDR3 DNA: TGTGCCAGCAGTTACTCGACTTACGCCTACGAGCAGTACTTC.